What follows describes a single T cell receptor beta chain. This clone's antigen is unknown. Per-base qualities were not stored, and no clone one base away is much larger. The CDR3 regions of human TCRbeta chains were analyzed by immunosequencing. Per the source publication's procedure: Repertoire TCRs were matched against a reference library of SARS-CoV-2-specific TCRs generated with the MIRA antigen-specificity platform. Breadth was defined as the fraction of unique TCRs that were SARS-CoV-2-associated. Depth was defined as the fraction of total T cells that were SARS-CoV-2-associated. Each spike-specific TCR was assigned to its reactive spike region and to a CD4 or CD8 class using the MIRA data. Log10-transformed breadth and depth values were compared by one-way ANOVA with Sidak's multiple comparisons tests. The immuneACCESS repertoire file appears here via TCRdb, limited to in-frame rearrangements. These files lack a portion of the clones; in checked studies, under half of the deficit traces to unresolved V genes, and the cause of the others is not known. V, J and clone size are those of that table, while D and trimming were read from the DNA. This sample has approximately 150,000 clones in its table, and 87% of those were observed once. The ten biggest clones cover about 3% of the sample.

This sample was included in a study of T cell responses to AZD1222 COVID-19 vaccine (dated by TCRdb to the early 2020s). For the study in its entirety: Because spike-specific TCR depth and breadth did not differ between the two schedules, AZD1222 recipients who got a second dose at roughly 4 weeks were pooled with those who got a second dose at roughly 12 weeks. TCR sequencing covered approximately 230 trial participants: 200 to 210 given two doses of AZD1222 and 26 given two doses of MenACWY control vaccine. Trial participants were enrolled by age into 18-55, 56-69 and 70-plus year subgroups, with about 150, 27 and 61 TCR-sequenced participants respectively. Study-wide conclusions, independent of this receptor: Epitopes outside the regions mutated in the B.1.351 and B.1.1.7 variants were reportedly recognized by nearly half of the unique spike-specific TCRs. No day 14 peak-response samples were available, so repertoires were characterized only after the peak T cell response. Spike-specific TCR breadth and depth rose significantly after two AZD1222 doses compared with day 0 and with MenACWY recipients. CD4 TCRs associated with the vaccine covered the entire spike protein, and the dominant responses were in regions 160-218 and 743-854. Most participants were white British and females outnumbered males, and the authors suggested that clonal diversity may have been underestimated. Conclusions about previously exposed vaccinees are limited, since just six AZD1222 recipients were seropositive for SARS-CoV-2 at baseline. The 56-69-year group was small, and its depth increase did not reach significance, likely because of low power.

V was cut back by 5 bases and J by 3 bases, leaving a gap of 10 bases between them. The CDR3 starts with the cysteine, ends with the phenylalanine, and has 13 residues. Only the CDR3 DNA stays, 39 bases, in frame from base 1. Reading the germline V gene gives CDR1 MDHEN and CDR2 SYDVKM. Explained via the paper, the time point label denotes: baseline before first vaccination. The vaccinee samples were drawn from two UK trials, COV001 and COV002, one of which was a single-blind randomized controlled phase 2/3 trial testing AZD1222 (ChAdOx1 nCoV-19) in healthy adults. For TCRbeta chain sequencing, PBMC samples were collected from trial participants at day 0 and at day 28 after the second dose.

This receptor was obtained from an adult in good health. Here the sequenced sample was peripheral blood, taken on day 0 of AZD1222 vaccination. The V and J segments used are TRBV28 and TRBJ1-2; no D segment can be confidently identified. The DNA is as follows: TGTGCCAGCAGTGCCGAGACCCACTATGGCTACACCTTC. This is translated as CASSAETHYGYTF.